Presented here are 6 T cell receptor beta chains from one specimen sequenced in a study of blood T cell repertoires in COVID-19. The repertoire was sequenced with immunoSEQ multiplex PCR; TCRdb's copy has only in-frame clones and lacks some. The sample contains some 74,000 clones, 80% of which appear only once. The specimen sequenced was peripheral blood. These receptors all come from a human donor in a cohort sampled during active COVID-19.

This chain links TRBV18 with TRBJ1-5; D might be TRBD1 (6 bases). The V end was cut by 4 bases, the J end by 4 bases, with 11 bases between. This CDR3 region has 14 residues. From germline, CDR1 is KGHSH and CDR2 LQKENI. Here the CDR3 reads CASSRRDTNQPQHF. The CDR3 DNA sequence: TGTGCCAGCTCACGCCGGGACACAAATCAGCCCCAGCATTTT.

This rearrangement joins TRBV27 to TRBJ1-2, with 7 bases aligning to TRBD1. This CDR3 has 15 residues. The germline CDR1 and CDR2 sequences are MNHEY and SMNVEV (reference sequence). V shed 5 bases, J shed 4 bases, and the junction held 10 bases outside the gene matches. CDR3: CASSPRQGVGYGYTF. DNA of the CDR3: TGTGCCAGCAGTCCACGACAGGGAGTTGGCTATGGCTACACCTTC.

The rearrangement uses TRBV11-3 and TRBJ2-6; TRBD2 aligns across 7 bases. Germline V gives CDR1 SGHNT, CDR2 YENEEA. The CDR3 has 15 residues. Unmatched junction bases numbered 1, after V lost 3 bases and J lost 2 bases. The DNA for the CDR3 is TGTGCCAGCAGCTTGACTAGCCCTGGGGCCAACGTCCTGACTTTC. It translates to CASSLTSPGANVLTF. The variable domain in full, completed from reference TRBV11-3 and TRBJ2-6, reads EAGVVQSPRYKIIEKKQPVAFWCNPISGHNTLYWYLQNLGQGPELLIRYENEEAVDDSQLPKDRFSAERLKGVDSTLKIQPAELGDSAVYLCASSLTSPGANVLTFGAGSRLTVL.

This clone occurred once. J is TRBJ1-5 and V is TRBV6-5, with 7 bases identical to TRBD1. Germline V gene sequence: CDR1 MNHEY, CDR2 SVGAGI. There are 14 residues in the CDR3. V lost 4 bases to trimming and J lost 6 bases; unmatched junction nucleotides: 6. CDR3 loop: CASSLTGAGQPQHF. DNA of the CDR3: TGTGCCAGCAGTTTAACAGGGGCGGGTCAGCCCCAGCATTTT.

The gene calls are TRBV28 and TRBJ1-5; D call uncertain. The germline gives CDR1 MDHEN, CDR2 SYDVKM. The CDR3 is 15 amino acids. V lost 3 bases, J lost 4 bases, and 13 bases lay in between. CDR3 nucleotides: TGTGCCAGCAGTTTGTTGAGGTTACCTAATCAGCCCCAGCATTTT. As protein: CASSLLRLPNQPQHF.

The gene calls are TRBV30 and TRBJ1-6; D is possibly TRBD1 (6 bases). Trimming took off 7 bases at V and 5 bases at J, with 15 bases between the two ends. Germline CDR1 GTSNPN, CDR2 SVGIG (reference sequence). The CDR3 has 14 residues. The CDR3 DNA follows: TGTGCCTACGCCCAGGGGCCTAATAATTCACCCCTCCACTTT. Amino acids: CAYAQGPNNSPLHF.